Here is one TCR beta chain with its context. Its antigen is as yet unknown. Use of 60 Vbeta and 13 Jbeta primers characterized the PCR. Assay used: immunoSEQ multiplex PCR; TCRdb lists only in-frame clones, some missing. Of under 200,000 clones listed, roughly 80% are singletons. V was pared by 6 bases and J by 7 bases, with 9 bases of the junction left unmatched. Germline CDR1 reads MNHEY; CDR2 reads SVGAGI. This CDR3 has 15 residues. The sample comes from a study of cytomegalovirus exposure and HLA in healthy donors. Study-wide points: Investigators reported about 160 TCR beta chains as tied to cytomegalovirus. In a later analysis, at a false discovery rate of 0.05, under 20,000 TCR beta sequences were associated with HLA alleles. Across donors, most TCRs were seen rarely, yet some public ones were widespread.

The origin of this receptor is a woman in her 30s in good health and CMV-seronegative. The chain uses TRBV6-5 and TRBJ2-7, with TRBD2 matching 13 bases. Material: PBMCs. CDR3: CASSPLPGLAGEQYF. In nucleotides, the CDR3 is TGTGCCAGCAGCCCATTACCGGGACTAGCGGGGGAGCAGTACTTC.